This T cell receptor beta chain comes out of a study of shared clonotypes between healthy human individuals. General study findings and limits: Generation probabilities were higher for clonotypes shared across all four sorted-subset donors than for unshared ones.

Note on this clone: Its cognate antigen is unknown.

This CDR3 is 16 amino acids long. Trimming cost V 4 bases and J 1 base, with 13 bases left between them. Germline V gene data show CDR1 as SGHTA and CDR2 as FQGNSA. Authors' analysis steps: ImmunoSEQ sequences covered only the junction and lacked quality scores; filtering therefore differed. Profiled with immunoSEQ multiplex PCR; TCRdb holds only in-frame clones, not every one. V, J and clone size are those of that table, while D and trimming were read from the DNA. The sample contains 2.3 million or so clones, approximately 95% of which appear only once. The clonotype originates from a man aged 18 to 29 in good health. Some clones in this sample may be carry-over from other donors' samples. The sequencing sample was made of naive CD4+ T cells from PBMCs. Subset noted: CD45RA+ positively selected. The chain has TRBV7-2 and TRBJ2-2, with D unclear. The DNA for the CDR3 is TGTGCCAGCAGCTCACTAACCCGACAGAACACCGGGGAGCTGTTTTTT. Translated: CASSSLTRQNTGELFF.